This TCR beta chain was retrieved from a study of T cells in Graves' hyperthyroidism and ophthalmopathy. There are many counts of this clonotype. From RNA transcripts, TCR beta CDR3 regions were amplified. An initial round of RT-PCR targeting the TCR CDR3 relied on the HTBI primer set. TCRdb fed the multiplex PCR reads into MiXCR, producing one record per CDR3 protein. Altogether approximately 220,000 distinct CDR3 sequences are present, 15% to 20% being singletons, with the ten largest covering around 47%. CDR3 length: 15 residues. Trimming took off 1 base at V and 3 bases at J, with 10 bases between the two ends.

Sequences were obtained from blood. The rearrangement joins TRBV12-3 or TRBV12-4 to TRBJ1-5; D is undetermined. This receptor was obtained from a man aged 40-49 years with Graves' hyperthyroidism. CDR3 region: CASSLGAGANQPQHF. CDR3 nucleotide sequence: TGTGCCAGCAGTTTAGGAGCAGGTGCCAATCAGCCCCAGCATTTT.